This TCR beta chain came from a study of neurological immune-mediated disorders. Study-wide findings and caveats: One related-CDR3 cluster, found by phylogenetic grouping, held repertoires of 18 of 34 multiple sclerosis patients and is a possible signature.

This clonotype was seen many times. The target antigen is unknown. The CDR3 is 17 residues long. Germline CDR1 reads ENHRY; CDR2 reads SYGVKD. J lost 2 bases, V lost 2 bases, and 8 bases had no gene match. TCRdb used MiXCR to reprocess the 5' RACE reads, holding one entry per CDR3 protein. The data contain 60,000 to 85,000 distinct CDR3 sequences, about 5% of them seen just once; the ten biggest clones take up 2.2%. The sample taken for sequencing was PBMCs. The chain combines TRBV10-3 with TRBJ2-3; 9 nucleotides match TRBD2. The receptor's source is a woman under 40 with multiple sclerosis. The CDR3 loop is CAISEAGGPVDTDTQYF. CDR3 nucleotides: TGTGCCATCAGTGAGGCGGGAGGGCCGGTGGACACAGATACGCAGTATTTT.